This TCR beta chain was identified in a study of blood T cell repertoires in COVID-19. Germline assignment: CDR1 MNHEY and CDR2 SVGAGI. The V end was cut by 6 bases, the J end by 2 bases, with 14 bases between. The CDR3 length is 15 residues. Using immunoSEQ multiplex PCR, the repertoire was profiled, and TCRdb retains in-frame clones only, with some absent. The sample has 150,000 to 180,000 clones, 80% to 90% seen once. The sample taken for sequencing was peripheral blood. This chain uses TRBV6-5 with TRBJ1-3; the D gene is possibly TRBD1 (5 bases). The sequence was collected from a woman in her thirties or forties with acute or convalescent COVID-19. This chain's CDR3 is CASSSSRVPGNTIYF. In DNA, the CDR3 is TGTGCCAGCAGCTCGAGCAGGGTCCCTGGAAACACCATATATTTT.